This T cell receptor beta chain was found in a study of blood T cell repertoires in COVID-19. Study-wide context: The United States, Italy and Spain were the sources of the acute and convalescent COVID-19 samples.

This clone appeared once. Original methodology: Estimates of nucleated cell counts were drawn from the amplification of reference gene primers. TCRdb's copy holds only in-frame clones and misses some; the assay was immunoSEQ multiplex PCR. V, J and clone size are taken as reported in that table, and D and trimming were inferred from the DNA itself. Among roughly 500,000 clones listed, 85% to 90% were seen once. The CDR3 covers 19 residues. CDR1 LNHDA and CDR2 SQIVND come from the germline V gene (reference sequence). The V and J ends lost 6 bases and 5 bases, in that order; junction bases with no gene match: 13.

Specimen: peripheral blood. This receptor was obtained from a man between 18 and 35 years old with COVID-19, enrolled during active disease. The V call is TRBV19, the J call TRBJ2-1; 16 bases line up with TRBD2. This CDR3 is CASRDRSGTSGGAHNEQFF. The CDR3 DNA sequence: TGTGCCAGTAGAGACAGGTCCGGGACTAGCGGGGGGGCTCACAATGAGCAGTTCTTC.